The rows below give T cell receptor beta chains drawn from one sample of a study of blood T cells in healthy people across ages. Using its own MiXCR run on the 5' RACE reads, TCRdb lists one record per CDR3 protein. The sample has about 900,000 distinct CDR3 sequences, roughly 60% seen once. The specimen sequenced was blood. All receptors come from a man aged 25 to 40 in good health. CDR3s include the opening cysteine and the closing phenylalanine or tryptophan. Clone size appears in some rows only: once, few, many, or a class for an expanded clone.

v_call clone_size cdr3_aa
TRBV29-1 few CSGSTGGETEAFF
TRBV6-6 . CASSYSGGTNEKLFF
TRBV15 . CATICPPRGLLAKNIQYF
TRBV6-2/TRBV6-3 few CASGYPRRNNQPQHF
TRBV4-3 . CASSQESAGTNGNEQFF
TRBV14 once CASSPYVVGNNEQFF
TRBV6-2/TRBV6-3 once CASREAGGVTYNEQYF
TRBV20-1 . CSARWVGMEAGKRNEQFF
TRBV6-2/TRBV6-3 few CASTYGSPTGPQPQHF
TRBV20-1 . CSARNDRGGETQYF
TRBV20-1 . CSARLAGAQETQYF
TRBV6-2/TRBV6-3 . CASSYSSYYEQYF
TRBV10-3 . CAIKGYDTQYF
TRBV7-3 . CASSFTPLDAGELFF
TRBV9 . CASSVGGRFVYNEQFF
TRBV27 . CASSRSRTGELFF
TRBV5-4 . CASSTPGQGNEQYF
TRBV7-9 once CASSDSNEQYF
TRBV20-1 . CSARGGASISDTQYF
TRBV10-3 . CAISEDRGWQPQHF
TRBV7-9 few CASSLGTAAGANVLTF
TRBV7-2 . CASGLLQETQYF
TRBV4-3 . CASSQDPSGGQLLDTQYF
TRBV7-9 . CASTAGESNQPQHF
TRBV7-9 . CASSSIGSSAGEKLFF
TRBV10-3 . CAIRGQGGETQYF
TRBV4-3 . CASSQGAGNGDEKLFF
TRBV20-1 . CSALKGTGGWNEQYF
TRBV7-2 . CASSLVAGGHYNEQYF
TRBV15 . CATSREWGETQYF
TRBV4-3 many CASSQEAGGGADIQYF
TRBV13 few CASSSGNNYGYTF
TRBV18 . CASSPKGGSTDTQYF
TRBV7-2 . CASSLGLAGGSLDTQYF
TRBV24-1 few CAAESEFGTQYF
TRBV10-3 . CAISEGQGRVEKLFF
TRBV6-5 once CASSYYGGSETQYF
TRBV6-5 . CASRRGDEQYF
TRBV20-1 . CSATRDRANSNQPQHF
TRBV7-9 . CASSNPQQGYQPQHF
TRBV9 . CASSVGQGQETQYF
TRBV10-3 . CAISILDREKGRYGYTF
TRBV27 . CASSTHRDRAYSNQPQHF
TRBV12-3/TRBV12-4 . CASSLGTGGITEAFF
TRBV10-3 once CAISESGRGMADTQYF
TRBV27 . CASLGPVTDTQYF
TRBV6-2/TRBV6-3 . CASRAPQRRLETQYF
TRBV27 few CASSPGRDEQYF
TRBV20-1 . CSAQIPGQTDTQYF
TRBV7-2 . CASSLGPRQGFEQYF
TRBV24-1 . CATSDLTPRETQYF
TRBV2 . CASSERQQETQYF
TRBV16 . CASSHKGASNYGYTF
TRBV3-1 . CASSQEGPKTEAFF